A selection of T cell receptor beta chains follows, all from one sample in a study of cytomegalovirus exposure and HLA in healthy donors. TCRdb's table, derived via immunoSEQ multiplex PCR, lists solely in-frame clones and lacks some. This sample has 300,000 to 350,000 clones, with over 75% found just once. The sequenced material came from PBMCs. The receptors were gathered from a man aged 25-45 years in good health and CMV-seronegative. Each CDR3 is given with its conserved first and last residue. The D gene is left open where the match is weak. Some rows have no size entry. The others give once, few or many, or a class for an expanded clone.

clone_size	d_call	v_call	j_call	cdr3_aa	cdr3_nt
NA	NA	TRBV11-2	TRBJ1-1	CASSNWVRVEMMNTEAFF	TGTGCCAGCAGCAATTGGGTCAGGGTAGAAATGATGAACACTGAAGCTTTCTTT
NA	TRBD1	TRBV6-5	TRBJ1-4	CASSLSGGGELFF	TGTGCCAGCAGTTTGTCAGGGGGCGGGGAACTGTTTTTT
NA	TRBD1	TRBV10-1	TRBJ2-3	CASSEAGGGTDTQYF	TGCGCCAGCAGTGAAGCAGGGGGCGGCACAGATACGCAGTATTTT
NA	NA	TRBV7-9	TRBJ2-4	CASSSPTGYAGNIQYF	TGTGCCAGCAGCTCCCCGACAGGGTATGCGGGGAACATTCAGTACTTC
NA	NA	TRBV6-5	TRBJ2-7	CASRRDSLGEQYF	TGTGCCAGCAGAAGGGACTCTCTCGGCGAGCAGTACTTC
NA	TRBD1	TRBV7-9	TRBJ2-5	CASSQDRGRVQTQYF	TGTGCCAGCAGCCAGGACAGGGGGCGCGTTCAGACCCAGTACTTC
NA	TRBD1	TRBV6-6	TRBJ1-6	CASSSPTGVYGSPLHF	TGTGCCAGCAGTTCCCCGACAGGGGTTTATGGGTCACCCCTCCACTTT
NA	TRBD2	TRBV19	TRBJ2-7	CASSSTSGGAYEQYF	TGTGCCAGTAGTAGTACTAGCGGGGGAGCCTACGAGCAGTACTTC
NA	TRBD1	TRBV27	TRBJ2-7	CASSSTGPGGPYF	TGTGCCAGCAGCTCTACAGGGCCAGGGGGTCCGTACTTC
NA	NA	TRBV6-1	TRBJ2-2	CASSEAAGGTGELFF	TGTGCCAGCAGTGAAGCGGCCGGGGGCACCGGGGAGCTGTTTTTT
NA	TRBD1	TRBV4-1	TRBJ1-2	CASSQTRTGGNYGYTF	TGCGCCAGCAGCCAAACCCGGACAGGGGGAAACTATGGCTACACCTTC
NA	TRBD1	TRBV30	TRBJ1-2	CAWSRDRGAYGYTF	TGTGCCTGGAGCCGGGACAGGGGGGCCTATGGCTACACCTTC
NA	TRBD1	TRBV5-1	TRBJ2-1	CASSPYRGNEQFF	TGCGCCAGCAGCCCCTACAGGGGCAATGAGCAGTTCTTC
NA	TRBD1	TRBV6-1	TRBJ1-6	CASRQGESYNSPLHF	TGTGCCAGCAGGCAGGGGGAGTCCTATAATTCACCCCTCCACTTT
once	TRBD1	TRBV5-5	TRBJ2-7	CASSPIGQGGSYEQYF	TGTGCCAGCAGCCCCATTGGACAGGGGGGATCCTACGAGCAGTACTTC
NA	TRBD1	TRBV30	TRBJ1-2	CAQDRGYGYTF	TGTGCCCAGGACAGGGGGTATGGCTACACCTTC
NA	TRBD1	TRBV11-2	TRBJ2-7	CASSQGQGAYEQYF	TGTGCCAGCAGCCAAGGACAGGGGGCTTACGAGCAGTACTTC
once	NA	TRBV6-1	TRBJ1-5	CASSPQTNSNQPQHF	TGTGCCAGCAGTCCCCAGACAAATAGCAATCAGCCCCAGCATTTT
NA	NA	TRBV2	TRBJ1-3	CASSPMGGIGNTIYF	TGTGCCAGCAGTCCAATGGGGGGGATTGGAAACACCATATATTTT
NA	TRBD1	TRBV10-1	TRBJ1-1	CASSERDRGLNTEAFF	TGCGCCAGCAGTGAGCGGGACAGGGGTTTGAACACTGAAGCTTTCTTT
once	TRBD1	TRBV18	TRBJ1-1	CASSPGQGLTEAFF	TGTGCCAGCTCACCCGGACAGGGGTTAACTGAAGCTTTCTTT
once	NA	TRBV7-8	TRBJ1-5	CASNVGGSGQPQHF	TGTGCCAGCAACGTGGGGGGATCAGGTCAGCCCCAGCATTTT
NA	NA	TRBV4-1	TRBJ2-3	CASSRQAQSWLATDTQYF	TGCGCCAGCAGCCGACAGGCGCAGTCCTGGTTGGCCACAGATACGCAGTATTTT
NA	NA	TRBV7-2	TRBJ2-7	CASSLLIAGPYEQYF	TGTGCCAGCAGCTTATTGATAGCAGGGCCCTACGAGCAGTACTTC
once	NA	TRBV19	TRBJ1-2	CASSLRQGSYGYTF	TGTGCCAGTAGCCTCCGGCAGGGATCCTATGGCTACACCTTC
few	NA	TRBV2	TRBJ1-2	CASKGRVYGYTF	TGTGCCAGCAAAGGGAGAGTCTATGGCTACACCTTC
NA	TRBD1	TRBV4-1	TRBJ1-3	CASSQDIGGLAGNTIYF	TGCGCCAGCAGCCAAGATATAGGGGGCTTGGCTGGAAACACCATATATTTT
NA	TRBD1	TRBV2	TRBJ1-5	CASRGTGESQPQHF	TGTGCCAGCAGAGGGACAGGAGAGAGTCAGCCCCAGCATTTT
once	NA	TRBV5-1	TRBJ2-3	CASSTNGGVSTDTQYF	TGCGCCAGCAGCACCAATGGCGGGGTTAGCACAGATACGCAGTATTTT
NA	NA	TRBV12-5	TRBJ2-7	CASALMGQGTPEQYF	TGTGCTAGTGCCCTTATGGGCCAGGGGACCCCCGAGCAGTACTTC
NA	NA	TRBV4-3	TRBJ2-1	CASSQVRGDEQFF	TGCGCCAGCAGCCAAGTGCGAGGTGATGAGCAGTTCTTC
few	TRBD2	TRBV6-4	TRBJ2-1	CASSDGTAGGQFF	TGTGCCAGCAGTGACGGTACGGCGGGGGGTCAGTTCTTC
NA	TRBD1	TRBV4-3	TRBJ1-6	CASSQDSTGVSSPLHF	TGCGCCAGCAGCCAAGATTCGACAGGGGTAAGTTCACCCCTCCACTTT
NA	NA	TRBV11-2	TRBJ2-7	CASSLVNTEQYF	TGTGCCAGCAGCTTAGTAAACACCGAGCAGTACTTC
NA	NA	TRBV6-5	TRBJ1-1	CASSYTSNTEAFF	TGTGCCAGCAGTTACACATCTAACACTGAAGCTTTCTTT
once	TRBD1	TRBV10-3	TRBJ2-5	CAISYSGTGGKETQYF	TGTGCCATCAGTTACTCCGGGACAGGGGGAAAAGAGACCCAGTACTTC
NA	TRBD1	TRBV11-2	TRBJ2-7	CASSTRQGSYYEQYF	TGTGCCAGCAGCACCCGACAGGGAAGCTATTACGAGCAGTACTTC
NA	TRBD1	TRBV2	TRBJ1-1	CASRPRQGTNTEAFF	TGTGCCAGCAGACCCCGACAGGGGACGAACACTGAAGCTTTCTTT
NA	TRBD1	TRBV19	TRBJ2-1	CASSALRHGTGSYNEQFF	TGTGCCAGTAGTGCCCTCCGTCACGGGACAGGGTCCTACAATGAGCAGTTCTTC
NA	TRBD2	TRBV11-1	TRBJ2-1	CASSLSLARSYNEQFF	TGTGCCAGCAGCTTATCACTAGCGAGGTCCTACAATGAGCAGTTCTTC
once	TRBD2	TRBV30	TRBJ2-1	CAWSSLAGVGGEQFF	TGTGCCTGGAGCTCCTTAGCGGGGGTAGGAGGTGAGCAGTTCTTC
few	NA	TRBV9	TRBJ1-1	CASSVGMGQGAFF	TGTGCCAGCAGCGTAGGAATGGGGCAGGGAGCTTTCTTT
NA	NA	TRBV6-5	TRBJ1-6	CASSYLNNSPLHF	TGTGCCAGCAGTTACCTTAATAATTCACCCCTCCACTTT
NA	TRBD1	TRBV27	TRBJ2-7	CASSPGQGAIYEQYF	TGTGCCAGCAGCCCCGGACAGGGGGCCATCTACGAGCAGTACTTC
NA	NA	TRBV5-4	TRBJ2-2	CAGVGGTGELFF	TGTGCCGGGGTCGGAGGGACCGGGGAGCTGTTTTTT
NA	TRBD1	TRBV6-5	TRBJ2-7	CASSYSGQGAWYEQYF	TGTGCCAGCAGTTACTCGGGACAGGGGGCCTGGTACGAGCAGTACTTC
NA	TRBD2	TRBV10-3	TRBJ2-3	CAISRAGASTDTQYF	TGTGCCATCAGCCGAGCGGGAGCTAGCACAGATACGCAGTATTTT
NA	TRBD1	TRBV29-1	TRBJ1-3	CSARLGDRGNTIYF	TGCAGCGCCCGCCTTGGGGACAGGGGAAACACCATATATTTT
NA	TRBD2	TRBV11-2	TRBJ2-7	CASSFERGSLYEQYF	TGTGCCAGCAGCTTCGAGCGGGGGTCACTCTACGAGCAGTACTTC
NA	NA	TRBV7-9	TRBJ2-7	CASSLGTTSDEQYF	TGTGCCAGCAGCTTAGGGACTACCTCAGACGAGCAGTACTTC
NA	NA	TRBV4-1	TRBJ1-4	CASSQAINEKLFF	TGCGCCAGCAGCCAGGCAATTAATGAAAAACTGTTTTTT
NA	NA	TRBV4-2	TRBJ1-3	CASSPRSGTTGNTIYF	TGTGCCAGCAGCCCAAGAAGCGGGACAACTGGAAACACCATATATTTT
once	TRBD2	TRBV6-6	TRBJ2-5	CASSPGGAQETQYF	TGTGCCAGCAGTCCCGGGGGGGCCCAAGAGACCCAGTACTTC
NA	NA	TRBV18	TRBJ2-2	CASSTSNTGELFF	TGTGCCAGCTCAACATCGAACACCGGGGAGCTGTTTTTT
NA	TRBD1	TRBV7-2	TRBJ1-5	CASSGGTANQPQHF	TGTGCCAGCAGCGGAGGGACAGCTAATCAGCCCCAGCATTTT
NA	TRBD2	TRBV10-2	TRBJ2-1	CASSEAGGSYNEQFF	TGCGCCAGCAGTGAGGCGGGGGGTTCCTACAATGAGCAGTTCTTC
NA	NA	TRBV18	TRBJ1-6	CASSTVDGDSPLHF	TGTGCCAGCTCAACGGTTGACGGGGATTCACCCCTCCACTTT